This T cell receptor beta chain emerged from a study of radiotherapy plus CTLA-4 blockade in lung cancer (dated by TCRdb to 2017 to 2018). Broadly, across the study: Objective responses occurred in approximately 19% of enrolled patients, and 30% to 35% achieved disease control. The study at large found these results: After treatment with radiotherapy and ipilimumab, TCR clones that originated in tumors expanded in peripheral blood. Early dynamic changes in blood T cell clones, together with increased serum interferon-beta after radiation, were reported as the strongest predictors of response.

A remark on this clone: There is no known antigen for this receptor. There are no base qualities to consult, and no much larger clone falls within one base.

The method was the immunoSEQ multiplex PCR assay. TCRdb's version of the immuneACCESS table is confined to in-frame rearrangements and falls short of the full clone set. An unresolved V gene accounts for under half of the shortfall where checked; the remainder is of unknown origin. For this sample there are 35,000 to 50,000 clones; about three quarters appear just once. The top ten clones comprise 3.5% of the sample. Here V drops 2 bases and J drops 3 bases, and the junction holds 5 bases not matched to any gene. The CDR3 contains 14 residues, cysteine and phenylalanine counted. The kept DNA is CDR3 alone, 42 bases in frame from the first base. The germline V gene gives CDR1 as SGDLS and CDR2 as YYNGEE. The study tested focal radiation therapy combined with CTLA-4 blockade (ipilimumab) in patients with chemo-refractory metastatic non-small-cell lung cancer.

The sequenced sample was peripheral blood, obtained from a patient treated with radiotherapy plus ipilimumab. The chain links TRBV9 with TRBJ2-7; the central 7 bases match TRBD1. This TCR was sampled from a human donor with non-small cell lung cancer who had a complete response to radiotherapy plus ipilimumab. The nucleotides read TGTGCCAGCAGCGTGACAGGGTTCGACTACGAGCAGTACTTC. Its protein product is CASSVTGFDYEQYF.